This T cell receptor beta chain was observed in a study of shared clonotypes between healthy human individuals. Germline V lookup: CDR1 LNHDA, CDR2 SQIVND (reference sequence). The CDR3 contains 15 residues. Trimming left V 5 bases short and J 1 base short, with 9 bases between. CD4+ cells underwent separation, giving CD45RA+ naive and CD45RA-negative memory subsets. Clones were sequenced by immunoSEQ multiplex PCR, and TCRdb holds only the in-frame ones, with some missing. The sample lists nearly 1,000,000 clones, over 75% occurring once. Findings and caveats of the study: With a handful of donors compared, roughly 5% of naive CD4 clonotypes were shared. In contrast to clonotypes shared by all four donors, non-shared clonotypes had lower generation probabilities. Enrolling few donors narrowed the genetic and exposure-history diversity that was represented.

Comment on this clone: Its antigen is unidentified.

The TCR comes from a man between 18 and 35 years old in good health. Sequenced sample: memory CD4+ T cells sorted from blood. Stated subset: CD45RA-negative fraction. V gene TRBV19 combines with J gene TRBJ2-6; maybe TRBD1 (6 bases). CDR3 loop: CASSAQGSGANVLTF. In DNA, the CDR3 is TGTGCCAGTAGTGCACAGGGATCTGGGGCCAACGTCCTGACTTTC.